Sequencing of this T cell receptor beta chain was carried out in a study of T cells in narcolepsy. Study-wide points: Blood of same and different patients, but not healthy controls, reportedly held recurring autoreactive clonotypes. In some patient and control memory CD4+ samples, autoreactive clones were absent.

Regarding this clone: What it binds is unknown.

Only in-frame clones appear in the TCRdb table, and some are missing; sequencing was by immunoSEQ multiplex PCR. Of fewer than 35,000 clones in the sample, roughly four fifths are singletons; the top ten hold around 3%. Per the germline V gene, CDR1 is MGHRA and CDR2 is YSYEKL. The CDR3 runs to 15 residues. Trimming pared 0 bases from V and 0 bases from J, leaving 5 bases between. Sequenced input: CD45RA- memory CD4+ T cells from PBMCs. The TCR originated in a human donor with narcolepsy. The V call is TRBV4-1, the J call TRBJ2-2; unclear D gene. The chain's CDR3 is CASSQDGPNTGELFF. In nucleotides, the CDR3 is TGCGCCAGCAGCCAAGATGGACCGAACACCGGGGAGCTGTTTTTT.